This T cell receptor (beta chain) was identified during a study of shared clonotypes between healthy human individuals. V was clipped by 0 bases and J by 4 bases; unmatched bases: 5. The CDR3 sequence is 15 residues long. The V gene's germline CDR1 is SGHRS and CDR2 YFSETQ. The table came from immunoSEQ multiplex PCR; TCRdb's copy has only in-frame clones and leaves some out. Altogether about half a million clones are present, roughly three quarters being singletons, with the ten largest covering around 13%. This chain joins TRBV5-1 and TRBJ2-7; TRBD2 matches 9 bases. Sequencing was performed on PBMCs. The TCR sequence derives from a woman in her 40s in good health. Some clones in this sample may be carry-over from other donors' samples. The CDR3 bases are TGCGCCAGCAGCTTGGTATTAGCGGGAGAGTACGAGCAGTACTTC. Encoded protein: CASSLVLAGEYEQYF.